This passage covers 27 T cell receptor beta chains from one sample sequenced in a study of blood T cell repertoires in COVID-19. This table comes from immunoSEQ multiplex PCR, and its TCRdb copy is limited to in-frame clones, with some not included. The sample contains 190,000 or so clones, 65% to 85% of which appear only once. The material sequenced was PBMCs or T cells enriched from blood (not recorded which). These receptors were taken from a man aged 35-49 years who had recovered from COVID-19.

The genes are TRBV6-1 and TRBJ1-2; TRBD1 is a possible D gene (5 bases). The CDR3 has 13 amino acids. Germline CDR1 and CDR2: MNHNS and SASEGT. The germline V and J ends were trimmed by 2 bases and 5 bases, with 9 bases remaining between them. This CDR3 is CASSEQGSYGYTF. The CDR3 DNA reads TGTGCCAGCAGTGAACAGGGATCTTATGGCTACACCTTC.

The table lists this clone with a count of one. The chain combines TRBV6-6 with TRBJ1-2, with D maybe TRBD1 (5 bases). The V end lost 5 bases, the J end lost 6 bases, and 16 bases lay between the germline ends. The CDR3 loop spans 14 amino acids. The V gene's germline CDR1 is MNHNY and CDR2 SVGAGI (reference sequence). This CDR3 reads CASSPRAGGDGYTF. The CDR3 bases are TGTGCCAGCAGTCCCCGAGCGGGGGGGGATGGCTACACCTTC.

The CDR3 spells CASSVVSTGNTEAFF. CDR3 DNA: TGTGCCAGCAGCGTAGTTAGCACAGGGAACACTGAAGCTTTCTTT. The gene calls are TRBV9 and TRBJ1-1; D possibly corresponds to TRBD1 (5 bases). The V end lost 0 bases, the J end lost 1 base, and 10 bases lay between the germline ends. The CDR3 is 15 amino acids. The V gene's germline CDR1 is SGDLS and CDR2 YYNGEE.

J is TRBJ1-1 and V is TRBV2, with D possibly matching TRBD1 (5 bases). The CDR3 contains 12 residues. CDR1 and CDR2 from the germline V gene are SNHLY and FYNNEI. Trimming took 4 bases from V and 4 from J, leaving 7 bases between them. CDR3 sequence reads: CASSGGLTEAFF. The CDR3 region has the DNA TGTGCCAGCAGTGGGGGACTCACTGAAGCTTTCTTT.

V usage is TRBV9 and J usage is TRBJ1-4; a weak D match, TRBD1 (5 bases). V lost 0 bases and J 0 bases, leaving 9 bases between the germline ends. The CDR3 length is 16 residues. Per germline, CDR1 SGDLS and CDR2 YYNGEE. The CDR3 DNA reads TGTGCCAGCAGCGTAGCTCAGGGTGCAACTAATGAAAAACTGTTTTTT. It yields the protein CASSVAQGATNEKLFF.

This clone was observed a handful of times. CDR3 loop: CASSPQPGRDRPQHF. CDR3 sequence (DNA): TGTGCCAGCTCACCCCAGCCAGGGAGGGACCGGCCCCAGCATTTT. The V gene is TRBV18, the J gene TRBJ1-5, with a weak D call TRBD1 (5 bases). This CDR3 has 15 residues. V lost 3 bases, J lost 9 bases, and 18 bases lay in between. Germline assignment: CDR1 KGHSH and CDR2 LQKENI. The complete variable domain, with remaining parts taken from reference TRBV18 and TRBJ1-5, reads NAGVMQNPRHLVRRRGQEARLRCSPMKGHSHVYWYRQLPEEGLKFMVYLQKENIIDESGMPKERFSAEFPKEGPSILRIQQVVRGDSAAYFCASSPQPGRDRPQHFGDGTRLSIL.

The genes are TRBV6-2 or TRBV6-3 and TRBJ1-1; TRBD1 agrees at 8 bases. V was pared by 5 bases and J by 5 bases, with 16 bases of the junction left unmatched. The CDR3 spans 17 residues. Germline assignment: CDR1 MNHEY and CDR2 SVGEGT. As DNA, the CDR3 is TGTGCCAGCAGTCAAGGATTTCCGGGACAGGCGGGAACTGAAGCTTTCTTT. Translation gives CASSQGFPGQAGTEAFF.

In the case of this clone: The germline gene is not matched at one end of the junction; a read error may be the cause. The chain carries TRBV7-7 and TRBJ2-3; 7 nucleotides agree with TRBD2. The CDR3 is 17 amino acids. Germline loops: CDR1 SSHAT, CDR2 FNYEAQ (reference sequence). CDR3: CASSSRRGDQRTDTQYF. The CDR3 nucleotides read TGTGCTAGCAGCTCCCGTCGGGGGGACCAGCGCACAGATACGCAGTATTTT. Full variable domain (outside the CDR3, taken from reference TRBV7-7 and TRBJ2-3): GAGVSQSPRYKVTKRGQDVTLRCDPISSHATLYWYQQALGQGPEFLTYFNYEAQPDKSGLPSDRFSAERPEGSISTLTIQRTEQRDSAMYRCASSSRRGDQRTDTQYFGPGTRLTVL.

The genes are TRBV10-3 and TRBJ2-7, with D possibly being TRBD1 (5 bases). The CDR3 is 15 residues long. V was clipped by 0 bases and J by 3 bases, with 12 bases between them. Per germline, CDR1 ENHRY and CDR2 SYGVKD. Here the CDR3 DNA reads TGTGCCATCAGTGAGTCAATAGGCGACAGCTACGAGCAGTACTTC. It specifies CAISESIGDSYEQYF.

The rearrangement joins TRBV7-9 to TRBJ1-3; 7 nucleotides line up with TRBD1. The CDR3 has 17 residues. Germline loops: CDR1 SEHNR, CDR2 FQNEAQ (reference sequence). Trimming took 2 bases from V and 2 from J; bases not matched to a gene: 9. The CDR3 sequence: CASSLPGQSLTGNTIYF. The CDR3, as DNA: TGTGCCAGCAGCTTACCGGGACAGTCACTAACTGGAAACACCATATATTTT.

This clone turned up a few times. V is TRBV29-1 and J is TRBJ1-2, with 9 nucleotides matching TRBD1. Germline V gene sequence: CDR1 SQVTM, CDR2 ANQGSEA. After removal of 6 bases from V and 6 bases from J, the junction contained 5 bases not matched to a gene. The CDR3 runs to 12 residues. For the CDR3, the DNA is TGCAGCGTAAGACAGGGGGTAAATGGCTACACCTTC. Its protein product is CSVRQGVNGYTF.

CDR3 residues: CAIPLLTGGNTIYF. The CDR3 bases are TGCGCCATCCCCCTTTTGACTGGCGGAAACACCATATATTTT. V gene TRBV10-1 combines with J gene TRBJ1-3; D remains unclear. Germline CDR1 WNHNN, CDR2 SYGVQD (reference sequence). CDR3 length equals 14 residues. V lost 10 bases and J lost 4, with 17 bases in between.

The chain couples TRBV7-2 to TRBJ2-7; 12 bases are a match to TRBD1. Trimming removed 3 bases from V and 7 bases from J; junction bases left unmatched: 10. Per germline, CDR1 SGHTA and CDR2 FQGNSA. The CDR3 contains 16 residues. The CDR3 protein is CASSLTRDRGQGEQYF. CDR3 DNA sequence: TGTGCCAGCAGCTTGACCCGGGACAGGGGGCAGGGAGAGCAGTACTTC. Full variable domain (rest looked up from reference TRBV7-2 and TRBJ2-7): GAGVSQSPSNKVTEKGKDVELRCDPISGHTALYWYRQSLGQGLEFLIYFQGNSAPDKSGLPSDRFSAERTGGSVSTLTIQRTQQEDSAVYLCASSLTRDRGQGEQYFGPGTRLTVT.

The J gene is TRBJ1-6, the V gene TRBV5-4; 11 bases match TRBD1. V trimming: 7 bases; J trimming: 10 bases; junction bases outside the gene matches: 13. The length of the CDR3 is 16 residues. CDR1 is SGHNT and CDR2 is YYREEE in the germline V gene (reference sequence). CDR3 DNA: TGTGCCAGCGCCGCAGGGAGGGACAGGGGGAGATCACCCCTCCACTTT. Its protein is CASAAGRDRGRSPLHF.

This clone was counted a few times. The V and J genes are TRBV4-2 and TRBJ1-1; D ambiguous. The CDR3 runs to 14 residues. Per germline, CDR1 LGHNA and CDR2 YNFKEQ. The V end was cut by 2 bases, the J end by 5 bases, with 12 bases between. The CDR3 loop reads CASSQNTDGTEAFF. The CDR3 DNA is TGTGCCAGCAGCCAAAACACCGACGGGACTGAAGCTTTCTTT.

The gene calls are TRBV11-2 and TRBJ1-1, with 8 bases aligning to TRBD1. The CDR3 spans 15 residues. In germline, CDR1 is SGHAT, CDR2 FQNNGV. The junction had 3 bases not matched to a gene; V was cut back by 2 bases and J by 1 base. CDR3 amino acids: CASSLPDRANTEAFF. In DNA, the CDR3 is TGTGCCAGCAGCTTACCGGACAGGGCGAACACTGAAGCTTTCTTT.

DNA of the CDR3: TGTGCCAGCAGCTTAGATCACAGGGGGAGGGAGACCCAGTACTTC. Its protein product is CASSLDHRGRETQYF. The rearrangement joins TRBV7-2 to TRBJ2-5; TRBD1 agrees at 8 bases. From germline, CDR1 is SGHTA and CDR2 FQGNSA. Losses at the gene ends were 1 base for V and 5 bases for J; bases not matched to a gene: 6. CDR3 length: 15 residues.

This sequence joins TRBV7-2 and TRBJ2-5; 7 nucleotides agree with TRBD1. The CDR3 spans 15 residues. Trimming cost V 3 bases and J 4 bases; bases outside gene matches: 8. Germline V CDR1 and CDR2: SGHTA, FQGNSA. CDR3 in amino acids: CASSLTGSGRETQYF. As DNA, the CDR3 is TGTGCCAGCAGCTTGACAGGGTCGGGTCGAGAGACCCAGTACTTC. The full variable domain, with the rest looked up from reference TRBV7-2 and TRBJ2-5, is GAGVSQSPSNKVTEKGKDVELRCDPISGHTALYWYRQSLGQGLEFLIYFQGNSAPDKSGLPSDRFSAERTGGSVSTLTIQRTQQEDSAVYLCASSLTGSGRETQYFGPGTRLLVL.

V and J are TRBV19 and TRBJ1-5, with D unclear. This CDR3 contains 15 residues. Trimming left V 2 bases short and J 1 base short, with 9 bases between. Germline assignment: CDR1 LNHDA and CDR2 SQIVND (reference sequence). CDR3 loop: CASSISGKSNQPQHF. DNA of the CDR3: TGTGCCAGTAGTATATCCGGGAAGAGCAATCAGCCCCAGCATTTT.

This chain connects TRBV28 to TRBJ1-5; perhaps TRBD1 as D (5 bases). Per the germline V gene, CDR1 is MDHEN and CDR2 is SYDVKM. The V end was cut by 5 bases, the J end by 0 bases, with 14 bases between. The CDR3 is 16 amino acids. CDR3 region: CASSPPGGVSNQPQHF. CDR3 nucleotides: TGTGCCAGCAGTCCCCCGGGGGGGGTTAGCAATCAGCCCCAGCATTTT.

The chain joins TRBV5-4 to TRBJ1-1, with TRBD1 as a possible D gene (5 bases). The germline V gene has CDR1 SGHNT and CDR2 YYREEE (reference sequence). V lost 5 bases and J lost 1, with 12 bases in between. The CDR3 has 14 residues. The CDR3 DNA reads TGTGCCAGCAGTCCGGGGGTTCGGAACACTGAAGCTTTCTTT. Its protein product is CASSPGVRNTEAFF.

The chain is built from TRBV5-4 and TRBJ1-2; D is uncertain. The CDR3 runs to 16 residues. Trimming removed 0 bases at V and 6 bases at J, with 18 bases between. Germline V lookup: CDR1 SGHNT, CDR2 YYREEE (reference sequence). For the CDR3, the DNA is TGTGCCAGCAGCTTGGCCACTTCCCTACAGATTCATGGCTACACCTTC. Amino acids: CASSLATSLQIHGYTF.

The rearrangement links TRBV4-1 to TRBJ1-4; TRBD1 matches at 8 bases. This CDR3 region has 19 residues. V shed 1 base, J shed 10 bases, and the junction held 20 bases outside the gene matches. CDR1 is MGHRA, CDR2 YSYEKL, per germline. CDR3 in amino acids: CASSQVFRGQADAFGKLFF. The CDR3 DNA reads TGCGCCAGCAGCCAAGTGTTTAGGGGACAGGCGGACGCGTTCGGAAAACTGTTTTTT.

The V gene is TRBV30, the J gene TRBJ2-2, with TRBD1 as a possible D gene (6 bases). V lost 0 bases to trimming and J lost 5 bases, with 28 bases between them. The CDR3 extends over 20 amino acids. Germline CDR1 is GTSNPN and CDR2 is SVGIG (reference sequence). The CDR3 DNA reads TGTGCCTGGAGTGTCAGGACAGCTTACGAACGACGCGCGATGACCGGGGAGCTGTTTTTT. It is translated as CAWSVRTAYERRAMTGELFF.

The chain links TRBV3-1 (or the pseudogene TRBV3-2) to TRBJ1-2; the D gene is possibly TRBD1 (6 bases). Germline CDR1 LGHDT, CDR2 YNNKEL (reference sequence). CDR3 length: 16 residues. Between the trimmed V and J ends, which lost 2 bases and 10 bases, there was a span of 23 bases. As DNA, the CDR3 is TGTGCCAGCAGCCAATCCGGGACAAGAGCCGGTATGGACTACACCTTC. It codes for CASSQSGTRAGMDYTF.

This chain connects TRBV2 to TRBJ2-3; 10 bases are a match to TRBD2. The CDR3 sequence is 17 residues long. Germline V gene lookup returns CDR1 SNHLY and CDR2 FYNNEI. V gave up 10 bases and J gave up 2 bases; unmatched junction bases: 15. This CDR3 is CATRDISLAGVTDTQYF. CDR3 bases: TGTGCCACCAGAGATATTTCGCTAGCGGGGGTCACAGATACGCAGTATTTT.

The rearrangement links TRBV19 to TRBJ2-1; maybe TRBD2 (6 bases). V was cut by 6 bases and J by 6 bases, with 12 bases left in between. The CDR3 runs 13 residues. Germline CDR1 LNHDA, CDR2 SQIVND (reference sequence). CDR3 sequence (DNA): TGTGCCAGTAGAGGGACTGGACCCAATGAGCAGTTCTTC. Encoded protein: CASRGTGPNEQFF.